The 31 T cell receptor beta chains given below trace back to one sample, sequenced in a study of immune reconstitution after stem cell transplant in scleroderma. TCRdb passed the RT-PCR reads through MiXCR, listing each CDR3 protein once. The table lists about 4,000 distinct CDR3 sequences, approximately 6.3% of them singletons. Sample collection occurred before or after autologous hematopoietic stem cell transplantation (not recorded which). All receptors come from a female donor with systemic sclerosis.

This clonotype qualifies as medium-sized. The chain links TRBV2 to TRBJ2-7; D remains ambiguous. The germline CDR1 and CDR2 sequences are SNHLY and FYNNEI. The CDR3 totals 14 residues. Between the trimmed V and J ends, which lost 2 bases and 0 bases, there was a span of 8 bases. The CDR3 nucleotides are TGTGCCAGCAGTGAACGAGGTAACTCCTACGAGCAGTACTTC. Protein product: CASSERGNSYEQYF.

This clonotype rates as medium-sized. The gene calls are TRBV5-1 and TRBJ2-2; D gene uncertain. Germline-derived CDR1 and CDR2 are SGHRS and YFSETQ. V shed 3 bases and J shed 2 bases, with 5 bases lying between them. The CDR3 is 13 residues long. The CDR3 protein is CASSSTNTGELFF. CDR3 bases: TGCGCCAGCAGCTCAACAAACACCGGGGAGCTGTTTTTT.

This chain joins TRBV7-9 and TRBJ2-1; TRBD2 aligns across 7 bases. The CDR3 has 18 amino acids. V trimming: 2 bases; J trimming: 0 bases; junction bases outside the gene matches: 10. Germline lookup yields CDR1 SEHNR and CDR2 FQNEAQ (reference sequence). CDR3 coding DNA: TGTGCCAGCAGCTTACCAACGACTAGCCGGAGCTCCTACAATGAGCAGTTCTTC. This encodes CASSLPTTSRSSYNEQFF.

This clonotype is medium-sized by share. The V gene is TRBV10-3, the J gene TRBJ2-3, with D unclear. Per the germline V gene, CDR1 is ENHRY and CDR2 is SYGVKD. V was clipped by 8 bases and J by 4 bases, with 7 bases between them. The CDR3 extends over 11 amino acids. In DNA form, the CDR3 reads TGTGCCATCGGACCCGCAGATACGCAGTATTTT. This sequence encodes CAIGPADTQYF.

Relative to its sample, this clonotype is medium-sized (0.01 to 0.1%). The CDR3 spells CSAKGATNEKLFF. The CDR3 bases are TGCAGTGCTAAGGGAGCAACTAATGAAAAACTGTTTTTT. The V call is TRBV20-1, the J call TRBJ1-4; no reliable D call. The V and J ends lost 4 bases and 0 bases respectively, with 6 bases between them. The CDR3 extends over 13 amino acids. Germline-derived CDR1 and CDR2 are DFQATT and SNEGSKA (reference sequence).

By sample share, this clonotype is medium-sized. V and J are TRBV20-1 and TRBJ2-1; 9 bases are shared with TRBD2. This CDR3 has 16 amino acids. The J segment lost 3 bases and the V segment lost 0 bases, leaving 6 bases of the junction unmatched. Germline V lookup: CDR1 DFQATT, CDR2 SNEGSKA (reference sequence). The CDR3 protein is CSARDLLAGIYNEQFF. The CDR3 DNA is TGCAGTGCTAGAGATCTCCTAGCGGGAATCTACAATGAGCAGTTCTTC.

The table lists this clonotype with a few counts. The CDR3 reads CASSLGAGAYEQYF. The CDR3 coding sequence is TGCGCCAGCAGCTTGGGGGCGGGAGCCTACGAGCAGTACTTC. This chain joins TRBV5-1 and TRBJ2-7; 7 nucleotides align to TRBD2. V lost 0 bases and J lost 2; bases outside the gene matches: 2. CDR1 SGHRS and CDR2 YFSETQ come from the germline V gene. There are 14 residues in the CDR3.

The genes are TRBV7-2 and TRBJ2-1; D is uncertain. This CDR3 is 16 amino acids long. The V gene lost 2 bases and the J gene lost 2 bases, with 13 bases spanning the gap. Germline CDR1 reads SGHTA; CDR2 reads FQGNSA. CDR3 sequence (DNA): TGTGCCAGCAGCTTAACTGGCCAATATCCCTACAATGAGCAGTTCTTC. This gives the protein CASSLTGQYPYNEQFF.

This clonotype is medium-sized by share. The chain uses TRBV10-2 and TRBJ2-1; TRBD1 might be the D (5 bases). Germline loops: CDR1 WSHSY, CDR2 SAAADI. Deletions cut 4 bases from V and 3 bases from J, with 10 bases between. This CDR3 contains 14 residues. CDR3 amino acids: CASSGGDNYNEQFF. CDR3 bases: TGCGCCAGCAGTGGGGGCGACAACTACAATGAGCAGTTCTTC.

This chain uses TRBV3-1 with TRBJ1-5; the D gene is possibly TRBD1 (5 bases). The CDR3 extends over 17 amino acids. V was shortened by 0 bases and J by 2 bases, with 14 bases between the two germline ends. CDR1 and CDR2 from the germline V gene are LGHDT and YNNKEL (reference sequence). The CDR3 sequence is CASSQDPRGGGNQPQHF. In nucleotides, the CDR3 is TGTGCCAGCAGCCAAGATCCCCGGGGAGGGGGCAATCAGCCCCAGCATTTT.

The chain couples TRBV5-1 to TRBJ1-1, with 8 positions matching TRBD1. J lost 8 bases, V lost 3 bases, and 9 bases had no gene match. Germline CDR1 SGHRS, CDR2 YFSETQ. The CDR3 totals 14 residues. The CDR3 reads CASSSQGQGAEAFF. The DNA for the CDR3 is TGCGCCAGCAGCTCCCAAGGACAGGGAGCGGAAGCTTTCTTT. The full variable domain, completed using reference TRBV5-1 and TRBJ1-1, is KAGVTQTPRYLIKTRGQQVTLSCSPISGHRSVSWYQQTPGQGLQFLFEYFSETQRNKGNFPGRFSGRQFSNSRSEMNVSTLELGDSALYLCASSSQGQGAEAFFGQGTRLTVV.

In its sample, this clonotype is medium-sized. The chain uses TRBV5-1 and TRBJ2-5; the match to TRBD2 covers 7 bases. Germline V CDR1 and CDR2: SGHRS, YFSETQ. V lost 3 bases and J lost 5; bases outside the gene matches: 7. The CDR3 is 14 residues long. CDR3 DNA: TGCGCCAGCAGCTCCGGACTAGGAGGGGAGACCCAGTACTTC. Translation: CASSSGLGGETQYF.

In its sample, this clonotype ranks as medium-sized (0.01 to 0.1%). This chain links TRBV5-1 with TRBJ2-3; the match to TRBD1 covers 7 bases. Looked up from germline, CDR1 is SGHRS and CDR2 is YFSETQ. This CDR3 region has 12 residues. Trimming cost V 5 bases and J 11 bases; bases outside gene matches: 8. The CDR3 loop is CASRPDRVGQYF. Written as DNA, the CDR3 is TGCGCCAGCAGACCCGACAGGGTTGGGCAGTATTTT.

In this sample, this clonotype is medium-sized. V usage is TRBV19 and J usage is TRBJ1-1; the match to TRBD1 covers 8 bases. The CDR3 runs 16 residues. Germline V gene sequence: CDR1 LNHDA, CDR2 SQIVND (reference sequence). V was pared by 6 bases and J by 1 base, with 10 bases of the junction left unmatched. CDR3 loop: CASSGQGAVGNTEAFF. CDR3 nucleotide sequence: TGTGCCAGTAGCGGACAGGGTGCGGTCGGGAACACTGAAGCTTTCTTT.

By frequency in the sample, this clonotype is medium-sized (0.01 to 0.1%). The CDR3 is CASSLHGGTEAFF. In nucleotides, the CDR3 is TGTGCCAGCAGCTTACACGGGGGTACTGAAGCTTTCTTT. The chain combines TRBV7-9 with TRBJ1-1; TRBD1 might be the D (5 bases). CDR1 is SEHNR and CDR2 is FQNEAQ in the germline V gene (reference sequence). V was shortened by 2 bases and J by 5 bases, with 9 bases between the two germline ends. The CDR3 runs to 13 residues.

Judged by abundance, this clonotype is medium-sized. The chain links TRBV2 to TRBJ2-7; 7 bases match TRBD1. The junction had 9 bases not matched to a gene; V was cut back by 4 bases and J by 6 bases. Germline CDR1 SNHLY, CDR2 FYNNEI. The CDR3 runs 14 residues. In DNA, the CDR3 is TGTGCCAGCAGTGGAGAGAGGGGGCGGGCCGAGCAGTACTTC. It translates to CASSGERGRAEQYF.

This clonotype rates as medium-sized. The V call is TRBV10-3, the J call TRBJ1-6; D unresolved. Trimming pared 2 bases from V and 8 bases from J, leaving 4 bases between. This CDR3 region has 12 residues. Germline V gene data show CDR1 as ENHRY and CDR2 as SYGVKD. CDR3 sequence (DNA): TGTGCCATCAGTGAGGGGGATTCACCCCTCCACTTT. Protein sequence: CAISEGDSPLHF.

Relative to its sample, this clonotype is medium-sized (0.01 to 0.1%). The genes are TRBV7-6 and TRBJ1-3; possible D gene TRBD1, 5 bases. This CDR3 spans 16 amino acids. The ends were cut back, 1 base at V and 0 bases at J, with 10 bases in the middle. CDR1 SGHVS and CDR2 FNYEAQ come from the germline V gene. This CDR3 reads CASSLDLGGSGNTIYF. CDR3 bases: TGTGCCAGCAGCTTAGACTTGGGGGGCTCTGGAAACACCATATATTTT.

Relative to its sample, this clonotype is medium-sized. This chain joins TRBV7-8 and TRBJ1-2, with TRBD1 as a possible D gene (5 bases). Germline V gene sequence: CDR1 SGHVS, CDR2 FQNEAQ. This CDR3 has 18 residues. With 4 bases removed from V and 5 bases from J, the gap between germline ends came to 26 bases. This CDR3 is CASSSRRTGGLMGYGYTF. Here the CDR3 DNA reads TGTGCCAGCAGCTCAAGGCGGACTGGGGGGTTAATGGGGTATGGCTACACCTTC.

The rearrangement joins TRBV10-3 to TRBJ2-5; 7 positions match TRBD2. V trimming: 0 bases; J trimming: 3 bases; junction bases outside the gene matches: 4. The length of the CDR3 is 15 residues. Germline assignment: CDR1 ENHRY and CDR2 SYGVKD. CDR3 sequence: CAISESTGGKETQYF. DNA of the CDR3: TGTGCCATCAGTGAGTCGACGGGAGGTAAAGAGACCCAGTACTTC.

The sample holds a few counts of this clonotype. The V gene is TRBV7-3, the J gene TRBJ2-2; 12 positions match TRBD2. Germline V gene sequence: CDR1 SGHTA, CDR2 FQGTGA. V shed 2 bases and J 5 bases; nucleotides not matched to a gene: 0. The CDR3 length is 15 residues. CDR3: CASSLLAGGTGELFF. CDR3 DNA: TGTGCCAGCAGCTTACTAGCGGGGGGGACCGGGGAGCTGTTTTTT.

On this clonotype: Since a much larger clone is just one base distant, this may be a read error. This rearrangement joins TRBV6-5 to TRBJ2-1; weak D call: TRBD1 (5 bases). This CDR3 is 12 amino acids long. Per germline, CDR1 MNHEY and CDR2 SVGAGI. CDR3 sequence (DNA): TGTGCCGGCAGTGGGGCGTACAATGAGCAGTTCTTC. It codes for CAGSGAYNEQFF.

This clonotype is classed as medium-sized. J is TRBJ2-1 and V is TRBV10-1; 13 bases agree with TRBD2. J lost 9 bases, V lost 5 bases, and 7 bases had no gene match. In germline, CDR1 is WNHNN, CDR2 SYGVQD (reference sequence). The CDR3 covers 15 residues. For the CDR3, the DNA is TGCGCCAGCAGTCCCGGGACTAGCGGGAAGACTGAGCAGTTCTTC. It codes for CASSPGTSGKTEQFF.

This clonotype is classed as medium-sized. The V and J genes are TRBV7-9 and TRBJ2-7; maybe TRBD2 (6 bases). Germline lookup yields CDR1 SEHNR and CDR2 FQNEAQ (reference sequence). V shed 2 bases and J shed 6 bases, with 11 bases lying between them. CDR3 length: 13 residues. CDR3 protein: CASSLSLATEQYF. Here the CDR3 DNA reads TGTGCCAGCAGCTTAAGCCTAGCGACCGAGCAGTACTTC.

This clonotype was counted a few times. This chain's CDR3 is CASSLAGITDTQYF. Written as DNA, the CDR3 is TGCGCCAGCAGCCTAGCGGGTATCACAGATACGCAGTATTTT. The chain is built from TRBV4-3 and TRBJ2-3; TRBD2 aligns across 7 bases. After removal of 4 bases from V and 2 bases from J, the junction contained 3 bases not matched to a gene. CDR1 is LGHNA, CDR2 YSLEER, per germline. CDR3 length equals 14 residues.

Within the sample, this clonotype is medium-sized (0.01 to 0.1%). The junction does not match germline at one end; this may be a read error. The chain carries TRBV11-2 and TRBJ2-3; 11 nucleotides match TRBD2. This CDR3 has 16 amino acids. In germline, CDR1 is SGHAT, CDR2 FQNNGV. The CDR3: CASSLGTTSGADAQYF. The CDR3 region has the DNA TGTGCCAGCAGCTTAGGAACGACTAGCGGGGCAGATGCGCAGTATTTT.

Relative to its sample, this clonotype is large. V usage is TRBV23-1 and J usage is TRBJ1-1, with D perhaps matching TRBD1 (6 bases). TRBV23-1 is an open reading frame whose function is uncertain. This CDR3 has 18 amino acids. Trimming stripped 0 bases from V and 0 bases from J, with 17 bases between. CDR3 sequence: CASSQSEVQGGLNTEAFF. CDR3 sequence (DNA): TGCGCCAGCAGTCAATCGGAGGTACAGGGCGGTTTGAACACTGAAGCTTTCTTT.

This clonotype is classed as large. In nucleotides, the CDR3 is TGCGCCAGCAGCTTGTCGGGACTAGCGGGGGGGGACTCCTACAATGAGCAGTTCTTC. Its translation is CASSLSGLAGGDSYNEQFF. V is TRBV5-1 and J is TRBJ2-1; 16 bases fit TRBD2. Germline V CDR1 and CDR2: SGHRS, YFSETQ. The CDR3 loop spans 19 amino acids. The V and J ends lost 1 base and 0 bases, in that order; junction bases with no gene match: 4. Looking up the rest from reference TRBV5-1 and TRBJ2-1 gives the full variable domain: KAGVTQTPRYLIKTRGQQVTLSCSPISGHRSVSWYQQTPGQGLQFLFEYFSETQRNKGNFPGRFSGRQFSNSRSEMNVSTLELGDSALYLCASSLSGLAGGDSYNEQFFGPGTRLTVL.

This clonotype is deemed medium-sized. The CDR3 coding sequence is TGTGCCAGTAGTACGGCGGGAGCCACCTACAATGAGCAGTTCTTC. Protein product: CASSTAGATYNEQFF. This chain joins TRBV19 and TRBJ2-1; 7 nucleotides match TRBD2. Looked up from germline, CDR1 is LNHDA and CDR2 is SQIVND (reference sequence). The CDR3 has 15 amino acids. After removal of 4 bases from V and 2 bases from J, the junction contained 5 bases not matched to a gene. Full variable domain (missing parts from reference TRBV19 and TRBJ2-1): DGGITQSPKYLFRKEGQNVTLSCEQNLNHDAMYWYRQDPGQGLRLIYYSQIVNDFQKGDIAEGYSVSREKKESFPLTVTSAQKNPTAFYLCASSTAGATYNEQFFGPGTRLTVL.

In its sample, this clonotype ranks as medium-sized. The chain employs TRBV20-1 and TRBJ2-1, with 12 positions matching TRBD2. J lost 7 bases, V lost 6 bases, and 7 bases had no gene match. The germline gives CDR1 DFQATT, CDR2 SNEGSKA (reference sequence). CDR3 length: 14 amino acids. Written as DNA, the CDR3 is TGCAGTGCCGCTACTAGCGGGGGGACGAATGAGCAGTTCTTC. Amino acids: CSAATSGGTNEQFF.

This clonotype was picked up one time. Just one base apart from a much larger clone, this may be a read error. This sequence joins TRBV29-1 and TRBJ2-2; D might be TRBD2 (5 bases). This CDR3 is built from 11 residues. In germline, CDR1 is SQVTM, CDR2 ANQGSEA. The ends were cut back, 7 bases at V and 4 bases at J, with 7 bases in the middle. CDR3 loop: CSAGGTGELFF. The CDR3 DNA sequence: TGCAGCGCCGGAGGCACCGGGGAGCTGTTTTTT.